The 26 T cell receptor beta chains below all came from one sample that was sequenced in a study of blood T cell repertoires in COVID-19. TCRdb's copy holds only in-frame clones and misses some; the assay was immunoSEQ multiplex PCR. The top ten hold roughly 8.6% of the sample, which has roughly 150,000 clones, roughly 84% seen once. The sequenced material came from PBMCs or T cells enriched from blood (not recorded which). These receptors were obtained from a woman between 50 and 59 years old who had recovered from COVID-19.

This clone was recorded a few times. The rearrangement uses TRBV3-1 (or the pseudogene TRBV3-2) and TRBJ2-3; 11 nucleotides agree with TRBD2. Germline V lookup: CDR1 LGHDT, CDR2 YNNKEL (reference sequence). The CDR3 contains 14 residues. V lost 5 bases and J lost 6; bases outside the gene matches: 4. The chain's CDR3 is CASSTRTSGDTQYF. The CDR3 DNA is TGTGCCAGCAGCACTAGGACTAGCGGGGATACGCAGTATTTT.

The CDR3 DNA sequence: TGTGCCAGTAGTATAGATCTTCGGGGATTCGGTCAGCCCCAGCATTTT. Translating gives CASSIDLRGFGQPQHF. The J gene is TRBJ1-5, the V gene TRBV19; D is ambiguous. Germline-derived CDR1 and CDR2 are LNHDA and SQIVND (reference sequence). Trimming removed 0 bases at V and 6 bases at J, with 15 bases between. The CDR3 length is 16 residues.

The chain employs TRBV5-5 and TRBJ2-7; 8 bases match TRBD1. The CDR3 has 14 residues. Germline lookup yields CDR1 SGHKS and CDR2 YYEKEE (reference sequence). The junction had 5 bases not matched to a gene; V was cut back by 4 bases and J by 2 bases. CDR3 coding DNA: TGTGCCAGCAGCACGGGACAGGCCCCCTACGAGCAGTACTTC. Amino acids: CASSTGQAPYEQYF. The full variable domain, its missing parts supplied by reference TRBV5-5 and TRBJ2-7, is DAGVTQSPTHLIKTRGQQVTLRCSPISGHKSVSWYQQVLGQGPQFIFQYYEKEERGRGNFPDRFSARQFPNYSSELNVNALLLGDSALYLCASSTGQAPYEQYFGPGTRLTVT.

The rearrangement joins TRBV2 to TRBJ1-1, with D hard to call. The CDR3 extends over 11 amino acids. Trimming took 8 bases from V and 4 from J, leaving 8 bases between them. Per germline, CDR1 SNHLY and CDR2 FYNNEI. The CDR3 is CASASVTEAFF. CDR3 DNA sequence: TGTGCCAGCGCCTCGGTCACTGAAGCTTTCTTT.

This clone is a singleton in its sample. The CDR3 DNA reads as TGCGCCAGCAGCGAAAAAATTTCCAGCGCCGGGGAGCTGTTTTTT. Translation: CASSEKISSAGELFF. The chain joins TRBV5-1 to TRBJ2-2; D not certain. Trimming removed 4 bases at V and 6 bases at J, with 16 bases between. The germline V gene encodes CDR1 SGHRS and CDR2 YFSETQ. The CDR3 is made up of 15 amino acids.

This chain links TRBV3-1 (or the pseudogene TRBV3-2) with TRBJ1-6, with a weak D call TRBD1 (5 bases). The ends were cut back, 1 base at V and 4 bases at J, with 5 bases in the middle. This CDR3 spans 14 amino acids. Germline-derived CDR1 and CDR2 are LGHDT and YNNKEL (reference sequence). CDR3 amino acids: CASSQGTYNSPLHF. DNA of the CDR3: TGTGCCAGCAGCCAAGGGACATATAATTCACCCCTCCACTTT.

V and J are TRBV2 and TRBJ2-7; tentatively, D is TRBD1 (6 bases). The V end lost 5 bases, the J end lost 1 base, and 15 bases lay between the germline ends. Germline loops: CDR1 SNHLY, CDR2 FYNNEI. This CDR3 region has 15 residues. The CDR3 loop is CASSRRARGSYEQYF. The CDR3 DNA reads as TGTGCCAGCAGTCGTCGGGCCAGGGGTTCCTACGAGCAGTACTTC.

J is TRBJ2-7 and V is TRBV7-2, with 8 bases fitting TRBD1. The CDR3 contains 16 residues. J gave up 0 bases and V 5 bases, and 9 bases lay outside the gene matches. From germline, CDR1 is SGHTA and CDR2 FQGNSA. The CDR3 loop is CASSLTLTGGSYEQYF. In nucleotides, the CDR3 is TGTGCCAGCAGCCTTACGCTTACAGGGGGCTCCTACGAGCAGTACTTC.

The genes are TRBV7-2 and TRBJ2-1; D is unresolved. The CDR3 contains 14 residues. Deletions cut 4 bases from V and 4 bases from J, with 11 bases between. Per germline, CDR1 SGHTA and CDR2 FQGNSA. The CDR3 protein is CASSSVTSYNEQFF. In DNA, the CDR3 is TGTGCCAGCAGCTCAGTGACTTCTTACAATGAGCAGTTCTTC.

The chain couples TRBV7-9 to TRBJ1-1, with D perhaps matching TRBD1 (6 bases). From germline, CDR1 is SEHNR and CDR2 FQNEAQ (reference sequence). Between the trimmed V and J ends, which lost 10 bases and 6 bases, there was a span of 21 bases. This CDR3 has 14 amino acids. This chain's CDR3 is CAIPLGGGWAEAFF. As DNA, the CDR3 is TGTGCCATCCCATTGGGGGGGGGCTGGGCTGAAGCTTTCTTT.

This clone was seen a handful of times. V and J are TRBV4-3 and TRBJ2-2; 13 nucleotides agree with TRBD2. The CDR3 spans 20 residues. After removal of 1 base from V and 0 bases from J, the junction contained 8 bases not matched to a gene. CDR1 is LGHNA, CDR2 YSLEER, per germline. Written as DNA, the CDR3 is TGCGCCAGCAGCCAAGCCCCCCCCACTAGCGGGAGGGCGAACACCGGGGAGCTGTTTTTT. Its translation: CASSQAPPTSGRANTGELFF.

The V and J genes are TRBV2 and TRBJ1-2; tentative D call: TRBD1 (5 bases). There are 13 residues in the CDR3. V was pared by 6 bases and J by 5 bases, with 13 bases between. Germline V gives CDR1 SNHLY, CDR2 FYNNEI. This CDR3 is CASSPGEGYGYTF. CDR3 DNA sequence: TGTGCCAGCAGCCCGGGGGAGGGGTATGGCTACACCTTC.

The V call is TRBV2, the J call TRBJ1-5, with a tentative D call TRBD1 (5 bases). Between the trimmed V and J ends, which lost 7 bases and 0 bases, there was a span of 13 bases. Germline V gives CDR1 SNHLY, CDR2 FYNNEI. The CDR3 is 15 residues long. The CDR3 reads CASTPGFSSNQPQHF. In nucleotides, the CDR3 is TGTGCCAGCACCCCAGGGTTTAGTAGCAATCAGCCCCAGCATTTT.

The chain carries TRBV18 and TRBJ1-1; the D gene is possibly TRBD1 (6 bases). Germline CDR1 KGHSH, CDR2 LQKENI. CDR3 size: 13 residues. Trimming took off 6 bases at V and 4 bases at J, with 12 bases between the two ends. The CDR3 sequence: CASSEDRPTEAFF. Here the CDR3 DNA reads TGTGCCAGCTCGGAGGACAGACCCACTGAAGCTTTCTTT.

The rearrangement links TRBV7-9 to TRBJ2-7, with D perhaps TRBD1 (6 bases). The CDR3 is 13 residues long. V lost 5 bases and J 1 base, leaving 9 bases between the germline ends. Germline CDR1 SEHNR, CDR2 FQNEAQ (reference sequence). The CDR3 here is CASSNRDSYEQYF. In DNA, the CDR3 is TGTGCCAGCAGCAACAGGGATTCCTACGAGCAGTACTTC.

CDR3: CASSLLGQINTGELFF. The CDR3 DNA follows: TGTGCCAGCAGTTTATTGGGACAGATAAACACCGGGGAGCTGTTTTTT. J is TRBJ2-2 and V is TRBV27; 7 bases agree with TRBD1. Germline values: CDR1 MNHEY, CDR2 SMNVEV (reference sequence). The trim removed 1 base at V and 2 bases at J, leaving 4 bases unmatched. This CDR3 region has 16 residues.

The V gene is TRBV29-1, the J gene TRBJ1-3, with D hard to call. This CDR3 comprises 12 residues. The germline V and J ends were trimmed by 7 bases and 7 bases, with 14 bases remaining between them. Germline V gene sequence: CDR1 SQVTM, CDR2 ANQGSEA. The CDR3 loop is CSAHSGSNTIYF. In DNA, the CDR3 is TGCAGCGCCCATTCGGGGTCGAACACCATATATTTT.

This clone showed up just once. CDR3 DNA sequence: TGCGCCAGCAGCTTGAGTAGCGGGAGACTTTACGAGCAGTACTTC. This encodes CASSLSSGRLYEQYF. The chain couples TRBV5-1 to TRBJ2-7; 9 bases fit TRBD2. Per the germline V gene, CDR1 is SGHRS and CDR2 is YFSETQ. The CDR3 is 15 residues long. The V and J ends lost 1 base and 4 bases, in that order; junction bases with no gene match: 6.

The genes are TRBV9 and TRBJ2-7; 9 positions match TRBD1. Germline V CDR1 and CDR2: SGDLS, YYNGEE. The CDR3 runs to 14 residues. With V trimmed by 4 bases and J by 5 bases, 7 bases remained unmatched. Here the CDR3 DNA reads TGTGCCAGCAGCCCCCGGGACAGGGCAAACGAGCAGTACTTC. Encoded protein: CASSPRDRANEQYF.

This chain uses TRBV5-1 with TRBJ2-3, with D perhaps matching TRBD2 (7 bases). The CDR3 runs 17 residues. V gave up 0 bases and J gave up 3 bases, with 17 bases separating them. Per the germline V gene, CDR1 is SGHRS and CDR2 is YFSETQ. The CDR3: CASSLARGGALTDTQYF. DNA of the CDR3: TGCGCCAGCAGCTTGGCCCGTGGGGGGGCGCTGACAGATACGCAGTATTTT.

This clone was seen a single time. The chain joins TRBV3-1 (or the pseudogene TRBV3-2) to TRBJ1-3, with TRBD1 matching 7 bases. From germline, CDR1 is LGHDT and CDR2 YNNKEL (reference sequence). With V trimmed by 3 bases and J by 0 bases, 5 bases remained unmatched. The length of the CDR3 is 16 residues. CDR3 coding DNA: TGTGCCAGCAGCCAGTCGGACAGGTTCTCTGGAAACACCATATATTTT. Translated, it gives CASSQSDRFSGNTIYF.

Remarks on this clone: Other DNA sequences of this sample code for an identical CDR3. The chain joins TRBV18 to TRBJ2-7, with no clear D. Trimming removed 2 bases from V and 2 bases from J, with 7 bases in between. The CDR3 loop spans 13 amino acids. CDR1 is KGHSH, CDR2 LQKENI, per germline. Written as DNA, the CDR3 is TGTGCCAGCTCACCAGGGCAGACCTACGAGCAGTACTTC. Protein sequence: CASSPGQTYEQYF.

The chain links TRBV2 to TRBJ1-1; 8 bases agree with TRBD1. Germline-derived CDR1 and CDR2 are SNHLY and FYNNEI. CDR3 length equals 14 residues. V shed 6 bases and J 1 base; nucleotides not matched to a gene: 4. CDR3 loop: CASSSQGANTEAFF. CDR3 sequence (DNA): TGTGCCAGCAGCTCTCAGGGGGCGAACACTGAAGCTTTCTTT.

J is TRBJ2-7 and V is TRBV19; 11 nucleotides line up with TRBD1. Germline loops: CDR1 LNHDA, CDR2 SQIVND (reference sequence). V lost 3 bases and J lost 3; bases outside the gene matches: 7. This CDR3 spans 16 amino acids. The CDR3 loop is CASSMSTGTGGYEQYF. In DNA form, the CDR3 reads TGTGCCAGTAGTATGTCTACCGGGACAGGGGGCTACGAGCAGTACTTC.

The rearrangement uses TRBV19 and TRBJ1-2, with no clear D. The germline V gene has CDR1 LNHDA and CDR2 SQIVND (reference sequence). This CDR3 comprises 13 residues. V gave up 7 bases and J gave up 2 bases, with 11 bases separating them. As DNA, the CDR3 is TGTGCCAGTATGTCCGGTGTGAACTATGGCTACACCTTC. Its translation: CASMSGVNYGYTF.

The chain uses TRBV19 and TRBJ2-2, with 11 bases aligning to TRBD1. The CDR3 spans 15 residues. V was clipped by 9 bases and J by 5 bases; unmatched bases: 8. CDR1 is LNHDA and CDR2 is SQIVND in the germline V gene (reference sequence). The CDR3 nucleotides read TGTGCCAGCCTGAGGACAGGGGGCCTGACCGGGGAGCTGTTTTTT. Amino acids: CASLRTGGLTGELFF.